Each of the 4 T cell receptor beta chains below was sequenced from the same sample in a study of cytomegalovirus exposure and HLA in healthy donors. Here immunoSEQ multiplex PCR was the method, and the copy in TCRdb shows in-frame clones only, minus some. The table includes about 120,000 clones, 95% to 96% detected once. Sequencing was done on a sample of PBMCs. The receptors derive from a man between 18 and 35 years old in good health and CMV-seronegative.

This chain joins TRBV7-3 and TRBJ2-2, with a possible D match to TRBD2 (6 bases). Looked up from germline, CDR1 is SGHTA and CDR2 is FQGTGA. The length of the CDR3 is 13 residues. The ends were cut back, 3 bases at V and 6 bases at J, with 8 bases in the middle. For the CDR3, the DNA is TGTGCCAGCAGCTTTGGCGGGGCCGGGGAGCTGTTTTTT. Translation gives CASSFGGAGELFF.

This chain joins TRBV10-1 and TRBJ2-2; tentatively, D is TRBD2 (6 bases). The V gene's germline CDR1 is WNHNN and CDR2 SYGVQD (reference sequence). This CDR3 has 16 residues. V gave up 8 bases and J gave up 1 base, with 17 bases separating them. The CDR3 coding sequence is TGCGCCAGCTCTCAGACTAGGGCCGGGAACACCGGGGAGCTGTTTTTT. Encoded protein: CASSQTRAGNTGELFF.

The V and J genes are TRBV11-3 and TRBJ2-5; the D is unclear. This CDR3 spans 13 amino acids. Trimming took off 2 bases at V and 10 bases at J, with 14 bases between the two ends. Germline CDR1 reads SGHNT; CDR2 reads YENEEA. The CDR3, as DNA: TGTGCCAGCAGCTTATCGTCACGGGTGGACCAGTACTTC. This gives the protein CASSLSSRVDQYF.

This clone has just one count. The CDR3 region is CASSPKNRGRYQETQYF. The CDR3 DNA reads as TGCGCCAGCAGCCCTAAAAACAGGGGTCGGTACCAAGAGACCCAGTACTTC. This chain uses TRBV5-1 with TRBJ2-5, with 7 bases matching TRBD1. CDR3 size: 17 residues. Trimming at V came to 4 bases and at J to 0 bases, leaving 12 bases not matched to a gene. The germline V gene has CDR1 SGHRS and CDR2 YFSETQ.